This T cell receptor beta chain was identified in a study of shared clonotypes between healthy human individuals. Study findings and constraints: Sampling covered blood only; tissue repertoires likely differ.

The V and J ends lost 0 bases and 1 base respectively, with 10 bases between them. CDR1 SGHAT and CDR2 FQDESV come from the germline V gene (reference sequence). The CDR3 sequence is 16 residues long. Note on this clone: Its antigen is unknown.

The repertoire was sequenced with immunoSEQ multiplex PCR; TCRdb's copy has only in-frame clones and lacks some. The sample has 2 million to 2.5 million clones; around 90% are singletons. The donor population consisted of healthy HIV-negative adults with no recent acute infections or vaccinations. The rearrangement links TRBV11-1 to TRBJ1-3; tentative D call: TRBD1 (6 bases). This sequence originates from a man aged 18 to 30 in good health. Some clones in this sample may be carry-over from other donors' samples. The sequenced material came from naive CD4+ T cells from PBMCs. The subset was: CD45RA+ positively selected. The CDR3: CASSLARTASGNTIYF. CDR3 coding DNA: TGTGCCAGCAGCTTAGCCAGGACAGCATCTGGAAACACCATATATTTT.